These T cell receptor beta chains were read from a single sample in a study of CD8+ T cells in alopecia areata. Profiled with immunoSEQ multiplex PCR; TCRdb holds only in-frame clones, not every one. The profile covers 100,000 to 120,000 clones, with 45% to 60% appearing a single time and around 23% taken by the ten largest. Sequencing was performed on NKG2D-low CD8+ T cells sorted from blood. These receptors were taken from a human donor with alopecia areata. The CDR3 runs from the conserved cysteine through the conserved F or W. D genes are given only for firm matches. Clone size is stated in some rows and not others, as once, few, many or a class when expanded.

clone_size	d_call	v_call	j_call	cdr3_length	cdr3_aa	cdr3_nt
NA	TRBD2	TRBV29-1	TRBJ2-7	15	CSVEEPSGGIYEQYF	TGCAGCGTTGAAGAGCCTAGCGGGGGAATCTACGAGCAGTACTTC
NA	TRBD2	TRBV7-9	TRBJ2-1	15	CASSFPRTSDNGQFF	TGTGCCAGCAGCTTCCCCAGGACTAGCGACAATGGGCAGTTCTTC
few	NA	TRBV5-1	TRBJ2-7	16	CASSRRGASGIYEQYF	TGCGCCAGCAGCAGAAGGGGGGCTAGCGGTATCTACGAGCAGTACTTC
once	TRBD1	TRBV5-6	TRBJ2-7	14	CASSLGTGLGEQYF	TGTGCCAGCAGCTTGGGGACAGGGTTGGGGGAGCAGTACTTC
NA	NA	TRBV30	TRBJ2-1	11	CAWRQGIEQFF	TGTGCCTGGAGACAGGGAATAGAGCAGTTCTTC
few	NA	TRBV27	TRBJ2-1	11	CASSRGEREFF	TGTGCCAGTTCTCGAGGGGAAAGGGAGTTCTTC
NA	TRBD1	TRBV5-1	TRBJ2-1	15	CASSADRGPYNEQFF	TGCGCCAGCAGCGCGGACAGGGGCCCCTACAATGAGCAGTTCTTC
NA	NA	TRBV5-1	TRBJ2-5	14	CASSLQNGLETQYF	TGCGCCAGCAGCCTACAAAATGGGTTGGAGACCCAGTACTTC
few	NA	TRBV4-1	TRBJ2-7	15	CASSPSSSGAYEQYF	TGCGCCAGCAGCCCCTCTAGCTCGGGGGCCTACGAGCAGTACTTC
NA	TRBD2	TRBV10-3	TRBJ2-7	14	CAISVGLAAYEQYF	TGTGCCATCAGTGTCGGACTAGCAGCCTACGAGCAGTACTTC
NA	TRBD2	TRBV5-6	TRBJ2-7	15	CASSFGTSGAYEQYF	TGTGCCAGCAGCTTCGGGACTAGCGGCGCCTACGAGCAGTACTTC
NA	NA	TRBV4-1	TRBJ2-1	13	CASSHQPGDEQFF	TGCGCCAGCAGCCACCAGCCGGGGGATGAGCAGTTCTTC
NA	NA	TRBV27	TRBJ2-3	13	CASSLLGTDTQYF	TGTGCCAGCAGTTTATTGGGCACAGATACGCAGTATTTT
NA	TRBD1	TRBV27	TRBJ2-3	16	CASSSPGGSRFDTQYF	TGTGCCAGCAGTTCCCCAGGGGGCTCGAGGTTCGATACGCAGTATTTT
few	NA	TRBV27	TRBJ2-7	14	CASSFQGLGGEQYF	TGTGCCAGCAGTTTTCAGGGCCTGGGGGGCGAGCAGTACTTC
NA	TRBD2	TRBV27	TRBJ2-5	15	CASSWGGRGKETQYF	TGTGCCAGCAGTTGGGGTGGGAGGGGAAAAGAGACCCAGTACTTC
NA	TRBD2	TRBV29-1	TRBJ2-1	13	CSVGLAGGGEQFF	TGCAGCGTTGGGCTAGCGGGAGGAGGTGAGCAGTTCTTC